Listed below are T cell receptor beta chains from one sample, sequenced in a study of vaccination effects on CD4 cells after COVID-19. Clones were read by immunoSEQ multiplex PCR, and TCRdb kept only the in-frame ones, dropping some. The sample contains approximately 30,000 clones, about two thirds of which appear only once. These receptors have no known antigen. The material was CD4+ T cells from PBMCs cultured with a peptide pool, obtained before COVID-19 vaccination. These receptors were obtained from a human donor who had a prior SARS-CoV-2 infection. The CDR3 runs from the conserved cysteine through the conserved F or W. Fields, in order: V gene, J gene, CDR3 protein.

TRBV18	TRBJ2-1	CASQRTSGPNEQFF
TRBV19	TRBJ1-5	CASSHPGGTQHF
TRBV5-1	TRBJ1-2	CASSLAGLDYGYTF
TRBV19	TRBJ1-5	CASSPQGPPQHF
TRBV4-2	TRBJ1-3	CASSHTGGGNTIYF
TRBV28	TRBJ2-5	CASTIRGRGVGETQYF
TRBV7-9	TRBJ2-7	CASSLTSGTHEQYF
TRBV7-3	TRBJ2-1	CASSLTLQGGEQFF
TRBV6-2/TRBV6-3	TRBJ1-2	CASSYQGSAGGYTF
TRBV11-2	TRBJ2-7	CASSSLQDFIEQYF
TRBV7-2	TRBJ2-2	CASRGTSGGPGELFF
TRBV18	TRBJ2-3	CASSQYETQSTDTQYF
TRBV12-3/TRBV12-4	TRBJ2-2	CASSLRGNGELFF
TRBV19	TRBJ2-1	CASSSDRFGSYNEQFF
TRBV9	TRBJ1-2	CASSAPSGTGSVHGYTF
TRBV6-5	TRBJ2-7	CASRMAIGPTYEQYF
TRBV6-6	TRBJ1-5	CASSPGPGIGPQHF
TRBV7-2	TRBJ2-3	CASSYRRESTDTQYF
TRBV6-2/TRBV6-3	TRBJ2-1	CASSYSAGLAGGEQFF
TRBV18	TRBJ2-3	CASSPYSSGSTDTQYF
TRBV2	TRBJ1-3	CASRLDSASGNTIYF
TRBV7-9	TRBJ2-2	CASSPRLTPALTGELFF
TRBV10-3	TRBJ1-2	CAISRFPRRDRGQGGYGYTF
TRBV11-2	TRBJ2-1	CASLTGPYNEQFF
TRBV19	TRBJ1-1	CASSIGETGEGSEAFF
TRBV7-6	TRBJ2-1	CASSASSGFAGNEQFF
TRBV7-2	TRBJ1-5	CASSLSPGYQPQHF
TRBV10-1	TRBJ2-6	CASSRGESSGANVLTF
TRBV18	TRBJ1-2	CASSPLPGQGVSGYTF
TRBV5-4	TRBJ2-2	CASSAPNTGELFF
TRBV19	TRBJ2-7	CASSSPSGSVYEQYF
TRBV6-5	TRBJ1-4	CASSYSHGGFEKLFF
TRBV9	TRBJ2-7	CASSRDHSYEQYF
TRBV6-5	TRBJ1-6	CASSRRLVDSPLHF
TRBV7-6	TRBJ2-2	CASSPRGTGVAGELFF
TRBV4-2	TRBJ1-4	CASSHEVGGQDPEKLFF
TRBV19	TRBJ1-5	CASSGLRTGVGQPQHF
TRBV7-2	TRBJ2-3	CASSLQGGSTDTQYF
TRBV5-1	TRBJ2-3	CASSYGQGTYSSTDTQYF
TRBV6-6	TRBJ1-4	CASSPDLIFNEKLFF
TRBV5-1	TRBJ1-1	CASSWTGHINTEAFF
TRBV5-8	TRBJ2-3	CASSLWTDLPSNTQYF
TRBV19	TRBJ2-6	CASSNPRGLFGANVLTF
TRBV30	TRBJ2-7	CAWRMLGNEQYF
TRBV5-5	TRBJ1-2	CASSLGTDYGYTF
TRBV7-9	TRBJ1-1	CASSLVGPGGTEAFF
TRBV7-7	TRBJ2-3	CASSLDAADTQYF
TRBV3-1/TRBV3-2	TRBJ2-7	CASSQPGGGKDYEQYF
TRBV6-2/TRBV6-3	TRBJ2-7	CASSPGFAPSSYEQYF
TRBV18	TRBJ1-3	CASSPPNTGYSGNTIYF
TRBV5-1	TRBJ2-1	CASSLRAGPYNEQFF
TRBV27	TRBJ1-3	CASSSLASAGNTIYF
TRBV6-1	TRBJ1-6	CASSDSQRSPLHF
TRBV30	TRBJ1-1	CAWSQGLNTEAFF
TRBV7-9	TRBJ2-3	CASSPRTGGFTDTQYF
TRBV19	TRBJ2-1	CASSELAGIYNEQFF
TRBV7-6	TRBJ2-5	CASSLGWASEETQYF